Below, 29 T cell receptor beta chains from the same sample are listed, as sequenced in a study of T cells in women clearing cervical HPV infection. TCRdb's copy holds only in-frame clones and misses some; the assay was immunoSEQ multiplex PCR. This table lists roughly 42,000 clones. The sample taken for sequencing was blood buffy coat. The receptors stem from a woman aged 18-69 years with a cervical HPV16 infection that either progressed to CIN3+ or cleared (not recorded which).

Concerning this clone itself: The observed sequence ends 3 residues before the CDR3 terminus, with the missing tail filled in from the germline J gene. The chain uses TRBV7-8 and TRBJ2-1, with 12 positions matching TRBD2. There are 15 residues in the CDR3. Germline trimming cut 5 bases from V and 4 bases from J; bases unmatched to any gene: 3. Germline values: CDR1 SGHVS, CDR2 FQNEAQ. The CDR3 sequence: CASSRTSGGYNEQFF. The part of the CDR3 DNA that was read is TGTGCCAGCAGCCGAACTAGCGGGGGGTACAATGAG.

Notes on this clone: From the germline J gene comes the end of the CDR3, since the read stops 3 residues before it. This chain uses TRBV19 with TRBJ1-2; D is possibly TRBD1 (6 bases). The CDR3 totals 14 residues. The V and J ends lost 10 bases and 2 bases respectively, with 17 bases between them. Germline lookup yields CDR1 LNHDA and CDR2 SQIVND (reference sequence). The CDR3 bases that were read are TGTGCCACCTCGCCTCTAGACAGGAACTATGGC. Its translation is CATSPLDRNYG. The whole CDR3 sequence is CATSPLDRNYGYTF.

Comments on this clone: Read data end 3 residues before the CDR3 end; the end is taken from the germline J gene. V and J are TRBV5-6 and TRBJ1-1, with TRBD1 matching 10 bases. Unmatched junction bases numbered 3, after V lost 1 base and J lost 3 bases. The germline gives CDR1 SGHDT, CDR2 YYEEEE. The CDR3 has 15 residues. The part of the CDR3 DNA that was read is TGTGCCAGCAGCTTGATGGACAGGGGGGACACTGAA. It specifies CASSLMDRGDTE. The entire CDR3 protein reads CASSLMDRGDTEAFF.

On this clone itself: The DNA ends 3 residues before the CDR3 does, and the rest of the CDR3 is filled in from the germline J gene. The rearrangement uses TRBV6-4 and TRBJ2-3, with TRBD2 matching 7 bases. The CDR3 is 15 residues long. Germline V lookup: CDR1 MRHNA, CDR2 SNTAGT. Germline trimming cut 8 bases from V and 4 bases from J; bases unmatched to any gene: 12. The DNA read from the CDR3 is TGTGCCAGCCGAGACACTAGCGTTGGAGCAGATACG. Translating it yields CASRDTSVGADT. The entire CDR3 reads CASRDTSVGADTQYF.

On this clone itself: Read coverage stops 3 residues before the CDR3 terminus; the germline J gene supplies the remainder. The V and J genes are TRBV2 and TRBJ2-7; TRBD1 aligns across 9 bases. The junction had 4 bases not matched to a gene; V was cut back by 4 bases and J by 0 bases. Per the germline V gene, CDR1 is SNHLY and CDR2 is FYNNEI. There are 15 residues in the CDR3. The part of the CDR3 DNA that was read is TGTGCCAGCAGTGCGACAGGGGGGGGCTCCTACGAG. It encodes CASSATGGGSYE. The whole CDR3 region reads CASSATGGGSYEQYF.

Regarding this clone: The read comes to an end 3 residues before the CDR3 does, leaving the germline J gene to fill in the end. V and J are TRBV10-3 and TRBJ2-3; the match to TRBD1 covers 9 bases. Looked up from germline, CDR1 is ENHRY and CDR2 is SYGVKD. V gave up 6 bases and J gave up 2 bases; unmatched junction bases: 9. The CDR3 sequence is 16 residues long. The covered CDR3 bases are TGTGCCATCAGATCTGTGGGACAGGGAAACACAGATACG. Its protein product is CAIRSVGQGNTDT. Given in full, the CDR3 is CAIRSVGQGNTDTQYF.

Notes on this clone: The read stops 3 residues short of the end of the CDR3; the missing end is completed from the germline J gene. The genes are TRBV18 and TRBJ2-5; 8 bases map to TRBD2. V trimming: 2 bases; J trimming: 0 bases; junction bases outside the gene matches: 5. Germline CDR1 reads KGHSH; CDR2 reads LQKENI. The CDR3 runs to 16 residues. CDR3 protein: CASSPSGGGYQETQYF. The sequenced CDR3 bases are TGTGCCAGCTCACCATCCGGGGGGGGCTACCAAGAGACC.

On this clone itself: The read finishes 3 residues shy of the CDR3 end, and the germline J gene is used to complete it. The J gene is TRBJ2-3, the V gene TRBV20-1, with D uncertain. Germline CDR1 reads DFQATT; CDR2 reads SNEGSKA (reference sequence). The ends were cut back, 3 bases at V and 0 bases at J, with 13 bases in the middle. This CDR3 has 15 amino acids. CDR3 in amino acids: CSARKASSSTDTQYF. The DNA read from the CDR3 is TGCAGTGCTAGGAAGGCTTCTTCTAGCACAGATACG.

Turning to this clone: Read sequence stops 3 residues before the CDR3 end, and the germline J gene provides the missing end. V usage is TRBV7-9 and J usage is TRBJ1-2, with 10 bases that match TRBD1. Germline CDR1 SEHNR, CDR2 FQNEAQ (reference sequence). CDR3 length: 14 amino acids. The DNA read from the CDR3 is TGTGCCAGCAGCTCCGGGACAGGGGAGGGAGGC. Amino acid sequence: CASSSGTGEGG. The entire CDR3 protein is CASSSGTGEGGYTF.

This CDR3 reads CASSPDRVEAFF. The covered CDR3 bases are TGTGCCAGCTCACCAGATAGGGTGGAA. This chain connects TRBV18 to TRBJ1-1; D remains ambiguous. With the read ending 3 residues before the CDR3 end, the germline J gene is used to fill in that end. The CDR3 is 12 amino acids. Per the germline V gene, CDR1 is KGHSH and CDR2 is LQKENI.

For this clone: The read ends 3 residues early relative to the CDR3; the germline J gene fills the gap. This CDR3 is also generated by other DNA sequences in the sample. This chain uses TRBV20-1 with TRBJ1-5; D is uncertain. Looked up from germline, CDR1 is DFQATT and CDR2 is SNEGSKA (reference sequence). Trimming took 0 bases from V and 5 from J, leaving 14 bases between them. The CDR3 is 15 amino acids. The CDR3 reads CSARDPGVGDQPQHF. The sequenced CDR3 bases are TGCAGTGCTAGAGATCCCGGGGTCGGGGATCAGCCC.

As for this clone: The read ends 3 residues shy of where the CDR3 ends; the end is completed using the germline J gene. The chain combines TRBV10-3 with TRBJ2-3, with TRBD2 identical over 12 bases. Germline CDR1 ENHRY, CDR2 SYGVKD. This CDR3 comprises 18 residues. After removal of 0 bases from V and 4 bases from J, the junction contained 8 bases not matched to a gene. The part of the CDR3 DNA that was read is TGTGCCATCAGTGAGTCGTCGGCTAGCGGGGGGGCTTCAGATACG. Residues: CAISESSASGGASDT. The whole CDR3 protein reads CAISESSASGGASDTQYF.

Points on this clone: The read stops 3 residues short of the end of the CDR3; the missing end is completed from the germline J gene. The rearrangement links TRBV11-2 to TRBJ2-3; 9 positions agree with TRBD2. J lost 6 bases, V lost 4 bases, and 5 bases had no gene match. This CDR3 comprises 14 residues. Germline values: CDR1 SGHAT, CDR2 FQNNGV. The CDR3 sequence: CASSSTSGGDTQYF. The CDR3 DNA, read in part, is TGTGCCAGCAGCTCGACTAGCGGAGGGGATACG.

For this clone: The read terminates 3 residues ahead of where the CDR3 ends, so the germline J gene completes it. V and J are TRBV7-2 and TRBJ2-5, with D possibly matching TRBD2 (7 bases). Germline CDR1 SGHTA, CDR2 FQGNSA. The CDR3 loop spans 14 amino acids. Trimming cost V 1 base and J 5 bases, with 11 bases left between them. CDR3 DNA, as far as it was read: TGTGCCAGCAGCTTAGATAGGGGGGGGGAGACC. Its protein is CASSLDRGGET. The entire CDR3 protein reads CASSLDRGGETQYF.

A word on this clone: The read comes to an end 3 residues before the CDR3 does, leaving the germline J gene to fill in the end. The rearrangement uses TRBV10-3 and TRBJ2-7; 8 positions match TRBD1. Germline V gene sequence: CDR1 ENHRY, CDR2 SYGVKD. The CDR3 has 14 residues. V dropped 7 bases and J dropped 0; count of bases not matched to a gene: 5. CDR3 protein: CAITPDRVSYEQYF. The covered CDR3 bases are TGTGCCATCACTCCGGACAGGGTCTCCTACGAG.

In the case of this clone: Read data end 3 residues before the CDR3 end; the end is taken from the germline J gene. The chain is built from TRBV14 and TRBJ2-2; TRBD1 agrees at 7 bases. Germline V gives CDR1 SGHDN, CDR2 FVKESK. Unmatched junction bases numbered 1, after V lost 4 bases and J lost 5 bases. CDR3 length: 13 residues. The part of the CDR3 DNA that was read is TGTGCCAGCAGCCGACAGGGAACCGGGGAG. Protein product: CASSRQGTGE. The whole CDR3 protein is CASSRQGTGELFF. Combining the CDR3 with reference TRBV14 and TRBJ2-2 gives the whole variable domain EAGVTQFPSHSVIEKGQTVTLRCDPISGHDNLYWYRRVMGKEIKFLLHFVKESKQDESGMPNNRFLAERTGGTYSTLKVQPAELEDSGVYFCASSRQGTGELFFGEGSRLTVL.

As for this clone: The junction departs from germline at one end; a sequencing error may be responsible. Coverage ceases 3 residues before the CDR3 finishes, and the germline J gene fills in the end. This chain joins TRBV7-7 and TRBJ1-2, with TRBD1 matching over 9 bases. This CDR3 spans 14 amino acids. Germline V gene sequence: CDR1 SSHAT, CDR2 FNYEAQ (reference sequence). The CDR3 is CASREQGAGYGYTF. The part of the CDR3 DNA that was read is TGTGCTAGCAGGGAACAGGGGGCGGGTTATGGC.

Of note for this clone: Read coverage stops 3 residues before the CDR3 terminus; the germline J gene supplies the remainder. The chain recombines TRBV5-6 with TRBJ2-7; a possible D gene is TRBD2 (6 bases). V dropped 4 bases and J dropped 6 bases, with 14 bases sitting between them. This CDR3 comprises 13 residues. Per germline, CDR1 SGHDT and CDR2 YYEEEE. The DNA read from the CDR3 is TGTGCCAGCAGCGTCTCGGGGAGGCTCGAG. Translating gives CASSVSGRLE. The CDR3 in full is CASSVSGRLEQYF.

A remark on this clone: Read coverage stops 3 residues before the CDR3 terminus; the germline J gene supplies the remainder. V gene TRBV5-1 combines with J gene TRBJ1-2; no firm D call. V was shortened by 0 bases and J by 2 bases, with 5 bases between the two germline ends. The CDR3 contains 13 residues. Per germline, CDR1 SGHRS and CDR2 YFSETQ. The part of the CDR3 DNA that was read is TGCGCCAGCAGCTTGGGGGCGAACTATGGC. Translating gives CASSLGANYG. The complete CDR3 protein is CASSLGANYGYTF.

About this clone itself: Read coverage stops 3 residues before the CDR3 terminus; the germline J gene supplies the remainder. The genes are TRBV5-4 and TRBJ2-5; D is possibly TRBD2 (5 bases). The CDR3 sequence is 16 residues long. The germline V gene has CDR1 SGHNT and CDR2 YYREEE (reference sequence). Trimming took 0 bases from V and 2 from J, leaving 14 bases between them. Incomplete CDR3 DNA: TGTGCCAGCAGCTTGGAGGGCCTAGCAGTTCAAGAGACC. Translated: CASSLEGLAVQET. The CDR3, in full, reads CASSLEGLAVQETQYF.

A remark on this clone: The CDR3 end lies 3 residues beyond the end of the read and is filled in from the germline J gene. This chain joins TRBV6-1 and TRBJ2-1; 10 nucleotides align to TRBD2. This CDR3 is 15 amino acids long. Trimming at V came to 6 bases and at J to 5 bases, leaving 7 bases not matched to a gene. Germline-derived CDR1 and CDR2 are MNHNS and SASEGT. The sequenced CDR3 bases are TGTGCCAGCAGGGAAAGCGGGGGGGCCCACAATGAG. Translated: CASRESGGAHNE. The full CDR3 reads CASRESGGAHNEQFF.

About this clone: Read data end 3 residues before the CDR3 end; the end is taken from the germline J gene. This rearrangement joins TRBV19 to TRBJ2-7; 8 bases are shared with TRBD2. This CDR3 comprises 12 residues. Germline V gives CDR1 LNHDA, CDR2 SQIVND (reference sequence). Germline trimming cut 11 bases from V and 3 bases from J; bases unmatched to any gene: 6. Here the CDR3 reads CASSGGFYEQYF. The sequenced part of the CDR3 DNA is TGTGCCTCCTCGGGGGGGTTCTACGAG.

Worth noting for this clone: The CDR3 end is not reached by the read, which stops 3 residues before it; the germline J gene fills it in. The chain couples TRBV9 to TRBJ2-3, with TRBD2 matching 13 bases. The CDR3 is 18 residues long. Losses at the gene ends were 3 bases for V and 3 bases for J; bases not matched to a gene: 10. Germline V gives CDR1 SGDLS, CDR2 YYNGEE. CDR3 DNA (partial): TGTGCCAGCAGCGCGTCCCACCTACTAGCGGGGGGGACAGATACG. Its translation: CASSASHLLAGGTDT. The CDR3 in full is CASSASHLLAGGTDTQYF.

As for this clone: The sequenced fragment ends 3 residues before the CDR3 boundary, so the rest is inferred from the germline J gene. The chain uses TRBV20-1 and TRBJ2-1; 9 positions agree with TRBD2. The CDR3 is 14 residues long. CDR1 and CDR2 from the germline V gene are DFQATT and SNEGSKA (reference sequence). With V trimmed by 3 bases and J by 4 bases, 4 bases remained unmatched. CDR3 bases read: TGCAGTGCTAGGGCTAGCGGGGTATACAATGAG. This sequence encodes CSARASGVYNE. In full, the CDR3 reads CSARASGVYNEQFF.

In regard to this clone: The read halts 3 residues ahead of the CDR3 end, with the missing end drawn from the germline J gene. This chain uses TRBV7-8 with TRBJ2-2; TRBD1 might be the D (6 bases). With 2 bases removed from V and 6 bases from J, the gap between germline ends came to 10 bases. The V gene's germline CDR1 is SGHVS and CDR2 FQNEAQ. This CDR3 comprises 14 residues. Here the CDR3 reads CASSLKGGAGELFF. The CDR3 DNA, read in part, is TGTGCCAGCAGCTTAAAAGGGGGTGCCGGGGAG.

As concerns this clone: Sequencing ends 3 residues short of the CDR3 end; the germline J gene provides the rest. The chain uses TRBV20-1 and TRBJ1-2; maybe TRBD1 (6 bases). The CDR3 covers 16 residues. V gave up 3 bases and J gave up 4 bases, with 21 bases separating them. Germline CDR1 DFQATT, CDR2 SNEGSKA (reference sequence). The CDR3 DNA, read in part, is TGCAGTGCTAGTCCCTTCGACAGGCCTCAGACCTATGGC. Its protein is CSASPFDRPQTYG. The entire CDR3 is CSASPFDRPQTYGYTF.

As concerns this clone: Sequencing ends 3 residues short of the CDR3 end; the germline J gene provides the rest. The chain employs TRBV12-3 or TRBV12-4 and TRBJ2-5, with 10 nucleotides matching TRBD2. The ends lost 5 bases at V and 2 bases at J; junction bases unmatched: 8. The CDR3 runs 16 residues. Incomplete CDR3 DNA: TGTGCCAGCAGTATTTCCAGCGGGGGGGGTCAAGAGACC. Amino acids: CASSISSGGGQET. The full CDR3 protein is CASSISSGGGQETQYF.

About this clone itself: The CDR3 end is not reached by the read, which stops 3 residues before it; the germline J gene fills it in. The chain links TRBV7-8 to TRBJ2-3; 9 bases fit TRBD2. Germline V gives CDR1 SGHVS, CDR2 FQNEAQ. The trim removed 1 base at V and 3 bases at J, leaving 8 bases unmatched. This CDR3 comprises 17 residues. The covered CDR3 bases are TGTGCCAGCAGCTTAGGCGGTAGCGGGGGCCGGACAGATACG. Protein sequence: CASSLGGSGGRTDT. The full CDR3 protein is CASSLGGSGGRTDTQYF.

As for this clone: The read gets to within 3 residues of the CDR3 end, and the germline J gene fills in the rest. The V gene is TRBV20-1, the J gene TRBJ2-5, with 10 bases lining up with TRBD1. CDR3 length: 15 residues. The ends lost 5 bases at V and 5 bases at J; junction bases unmatched: 11. The V gene's germline CDR1 is DFQATT and CDR2 SNEGSKA (reference sequence). This CDR3 is CSAGDRGWVDETQYF. The sequenced part of the CDR3 DNA is TGCAGTGCTGGGGACAGGGGCTGGGTGGACGAGACC.